Listed here are 28 T cell receptor beta chains from one sample, sequenced in a study of neoadjuvant anti-PD-1 for oral cavity cancer. Specified time point: after neoadjuvant nivolumab, at surgical resection. The repertoire was sequenced with immunoSEQ multiplex PCR; TCRdb's copy has only in-frame clones and lacks some. The sample has about 7,200 clones; roughly three quarters are singletons. The source was PBMCs, collected after nivolumab (anti-PD-1) treatment. These receptors came from a person aged 35 to 85 with oral cavity squamous cell carcinoma.

The J gene is TRBJ2-6, the V gene TRBV6-5; a weak D match, TRBD1 (6 bases). The CDR3 is made up of 16 amino acids. Deletions cut 2 bases from V and 2 bases from J, with 10 bases between. Per the germline V gene, CDR1 is MNHEY and CDR2 is SVGAGI. The chain's CDR3 is CASSYAGTPGANVLTF. CDR3 nucleotide sequence: TGTGCCAGCAGTTACGCCGGGACACCTGGGGCCAACGTCCTGACTTTC.

This sequence joins TRBV5-1 and TRBJ1-1, with unresolved D. The V gene lost 4 bases and the J gene lost 3 bases, with 13 bases spanning the gap. The germline V gene encodes CDR1 SGHRS and CDR2 YFSETQ. The CDR3 is 14 residues long. CDR3 sequence (DNA): TGCGCCAGCAGCCTTCGCCCCTGGGACACTGAAGCTTTCTTT. Encoded protein: CASSLRPWDTEAFF.

V and J are TRBV7-2 and TRBJ2-3; 16 nucleotides agree with TRBD2. J gave up 4 bases and V 2 bases, and 6 bases lay outside the gene matches. The CDR3 spans 18 residues. CDR1 SGHTA and CDR2 FQGNSA come from the germline V gene. As DNA, the CDR3 is TGTGCCAGCAGCTTACGCGGGACTAGCGGGGGGGCCTCAGATACGCAGTATTTT. Amino acid sequence: CASSLRGTSGGASDTQYF.

This rearrangement joins TRBV6-5 to TRBJ2-7; D possibly corresponds to TRBD2 (5 bases). The germline V gene has CDR1 MNHEY and CDR2 SVGAGI. V was pared by 5 bases and J by 2 bases, with 10 bases between. This CDR3 has 13 residues. CDR3 residues: CASSQGLTYEQYF. Here the CDR3 DNA reads TGTGCCAGCAGTCAAGGACTGACCTACGAGCAGTACTTC.

This clone was recorded a few times. J is TRBJ2-3 and V is TRBV2; perhaps TRBD1 as D (6 bases). The CDR3 has 12 amino acids. Trimming removed 7 bases at V and 4 bases at J, with 9 bases between. Per germline, CDR1 SNHLY and CDR2 FYNNEI. CDR3 region: CASKTGSDTQYF. CDR3 bases: TGTGCCAGCAAAACAGGGTCAGATACGCAGTATTTT. Full variable domain (rest looked up from reference TRBV2 and TRBJ2-3): EPEVTQTPSHQVTQMGQEVILRCVPISNHLYFYWYRQILGQKVEFLVSFYNNEISEKSEIFDDQFSVERPDGSNFTLKIRSTKLEDSAMYFCASKTGSDTQYFGPGTRLTVL.

This chain uses TRBV19 with TRBJ1-6; D unclear. Germline assignment: CDR1 LNHDA and CDR2 SQIVND (reference sequence). This CDR3 spans 15 amino acids. V was pared by 4 bases and J by 7 bases, with 14 bases between. CDR3 loop: CASSTTAGQNSPLHF. The CDR3 region has the DNA TGTGCCAGTAGTACGACGGCAGGTCAGAATTCACCCCTCCACTTT. Full variable domain (outside the CDR3, taken from reference TRBV19 and TRBJ1-6): DGGITQSPKYLFRKEGQNVTLSCEQNLNHDAMYWYRQDPGQGLRLIYYSQIVNDFQKGDIAEGYSVSREKKESFPLTVTSAQKNPTAFYLCASSTTAGQNSPLHFGNGTRLTVT.

Only a few counts were recorded for this clone. The chain recombines TRBV7-9 with TRBJ1-1, with D possibly being TRBD1 (5 bases). V dropped 6 bases and J dropped 6 bases, with 8 bases sitting between them. Per germline, CDR1 SEHNR and CDR2 FQNEAQ (reference sequence). CDR3 length: 11 amino acids. CDR3: CASSEGAEAFF. CDR3 in DNA: TGTGCCAGCAGTGAAGGGGCTGAAGCTTTCTTT.

There are a few counts of this clone. The rearrangement uses TRBV5-6 and TRBJ2-1, with D perhaps TRBD1 or TRBD2 (5 bases each). Germline values: CDR1 SGHDT, CDR2 YYEEEE. V was clipped by 0 bases and J by 0 bases, with 13 bases between them. The CDR3 runs 17 residues. CDR3 in amino acids: CASSLDLGTSSYNEQFF. The CDR3 coding sequence is TGTGCCAGCAGCTTGGACCTGGGGACGAGCTCCTACAATGAGCAGTTCTTC.

The chain joins TRBV6-6 to TRBJ2-1; 8 bases agree with TRBD1. The CDR3 sequence is 15 residues long. The germline V gene has CDR1 MNHNY and CDR2 SVGAGI (reference sequence). The trim removed 7 bases at V and 8 bases at J, leaving 13 bases unmatched. In nucleotides, the CDR3 is TGTGCCAGCACCACTCTTGGACAGGGATTGTATGAGCAGTTCTTC. The encoded protein is CASTTLGQGLYEQFF.

V usage is TRBV18 and J usage is TRBJ2-7; D gene unclear. This CDR3 is built from 15 residues. CDR1 and CDR2 (germline): KGHSH, LQKENI. V was clipped by 6 bases and J by 6 bases, with 21 bases between them. The CDR3 bases are TGTGCCAGCTCCCCCCCGAACCGGGTTGAACGCGAGCAGTACTTC. It is translated as CASSPPNRVEREQYF.

This rearrangement joins TRBV4-1 to TRBJ2-2; TRBD1 matches 10 bases. In germline, CDR1 is MGHRA, CDR2 YSYEKL. This CDR3 has 16 amino acids. The J segment lost 7 bases and the V segment lost 1 base, leaving 6 bases of the junction unmatched. CDR3 residues: CASSQAGTGALGELFF. The CDR3, as DNA: TGCGCCAGCAGCCAAGCCGGGACAGGGGCCCTCGGGGAGCTGTTTTTT.

This clone was seen a few times. The genes are TRBV4-2 and TRBJ1-5; 8 positions match TRBD1. CDR1 and CDR2 (germline): LGHNA, YNFKEQ. V trimming: 1 base; J trimming: 2 bases; junction bases outside the gene matches: 1. CDR3 length equals 15 residues. The CDR3: CASSQADRGNQPQHF. The DNA of the CDR3 is TGTGCCAGCAGCCAAGCGGACAGGGGCAATCAGCCCCAGCATTTT.

Only a few counts were recorded for this clone. This sequence joins TRBV7-3 and TRBJ2-3; D may be TRBD1 (6 bases). CDR1 is SGHTA and CDR2 is FQGTGA in the germline V gene. The CDR3 is made up of 14 amino acids. V lost 6 bases to trimming and J lost 2 bases, with 12 bases between them. CDR3 bases: TGTGCCAGCAGTTCCGGGACACACACAGATACGCAGTATTTT. It yields the protein CASSSGTHTDTQYF.

The chain has TRBV27 and TRBJ2-1; 10 bases align to TRBD2. From germline, CDR1 is MNHEY and CDR2 SMNVEV (reference sequence). The V segment lost 5 bases and the J segment 6 bases; nucleotides outside the gene matches: 7. The CDR3 spans 15 residues. CDR3 region: CASSLTSGATNEQFF. In nucleotides, the CDR3 is TGTGCCAGCAGTCTCACTAGCGGGGCGACCAATGAGCAGTTCTTC.

This chain uses TRBV6-6 with TRBJ2-1, with TRBD1 matching 9 bases. V shed 8 bases and J 8 bases; nucleotides not matched to a gene: 7. This CDR3 has 13 residues. Germline CDR1 MNHNY, CDR2 SVGAGI (reference sequence). The CDR3 bases are TGTGCCAGCGAGGACAGGGGATTAGATGAGCAGTTCTTC. Protein: CASEDRGLDEQFF.

The rearrangement uses TRBV6-4 and TRBJ2-3; D call uncertain. The CDR3 runs to 14 residues. The V and J ends lost 3 bases and 4 bases respectively, with 11 bases between them. Germline V CDR1 and CDR2: MRHNA, SNTAGT. CDR3 nucleotide sequence: TGTGCCAGCAGTGAAGGGCTAGATGCAGATACGCAGTATTTT. Amino acid sequence: CASSEGLDADTQYF.

The V gene is TRBV4-1, the J gene TRBJ2-7; TRBD2 matches at 11 bases. The CDR3 has 20 amino acids. From germline, CDR1 is MGHRA and CDR2 YSYEKL. V lost 0 bases to trimming and J lost 2 bases; unmatched junction nucleotides: 15. The DNA of the CDR3 is TGCGCCAGCAGCCAAGACCTAACTAGCGGGGGTTTCCTAAATCCCTACGAGCAGTACTTC. Translation: CASSQDLTSGGFLNPYEQYF.

The chain links TRBV2 to TRBJ1-4, with 8 bases identical to TRBD1. Per germline, CDR1 SNHLY and CDR2 FYNNEI. The trim removed 6 bases at V and 7 bases at J, leaving 10 bases unmatched. This CDR3 has 15 residues. Written as DNA, the CDR3 is TGTGCCAGCAGAGGAACAGGGGGGTTGATTGAAAAACTGTTTTTT. This translates into CASRGTGGLIEKLFF.

The chain uses TRBV6-6 and TRBJ2-3; 9 nucleotides match TRBD1. The length of the CDR3 is 13 residues. Germline CDR1 and CDR2: MNHNY and SVGAGI (reference sequence). V dropped 4 bases and J dropped 10; count of bases not matched to a gene: 6. The CDR3 bases are TGTGCCAGCAGTTGGGACAGGGCGTCTGCGCAGTATTTT. This encodes CASSWDRASAQYF.

This clone has more than one count but fewer than ten. The rearrangement uses TRBV7-9 and TRBJ1-2; D remains ambiguous. Germline V gene lookup returns CDR1 SEHNR and CDR2 FQNEAQ (reference sequence). The CDR3 spans 12 residues. V lost 3 bases and J 13 bases, leaving 15 bases between the germline ends. The CDR3 DNA follows: TGTGCCAGCAGCTTGCAACAGACGGAGTGCACCTTC. Its translation: CASSLQQTECTF. The full variable domain, completed using reference TRBV7-9 and TRBJ1-2, is DTGVSQNPRHKITKRGQNVTFRCDPISEHNRLYWYRQTLGQGPEFLTYFQNEAQLEKSRLLSDRFSAERPKGSFSTLEIQRTEQGDSAMYLCASSLQQTECTFGSGTRLTVV.

The J gene is TRBJ1-5, the V gene TRBV15, with D perhaps TRBD1 (5 bases). With 0 bases removed from V and 4 bases from J, the gap between germline ends came to 10 bases. Per the germline V gene, CDR1 is LNHNV and CDR2 is YYDKDF (reference sequence). The CDR3 covers 15 residues. For the CDR3, the DNA is TGTGCCACCAGCAGAGATAATGGGGGGAATCAGCCCCAGCATTTT. This sequence encodes CATSRDNGGNQPQHF.

This chain joins TRBV7-8 and TRBJ1-5; 11 nucleotides agree with TRBD1. Trimming cost V 5 bases and J 4 bases; bases outside gene matches: 7. The CDR3 has 16 amino acids. In germline, CDR1 is SGHVS, CDR2 FQNEAQ. This chain's CDR3 is CASSLTDRGQNQPQHF. CDR3 DNA sequence: TGTGCCAGCAGCCTGACGGACAGGGGGCAGAATCAGCCCCAGCATTTT.

V is TRBV19 and J is TRBJ2-1, with D hard to call. CDR1 and CDR2 from the germline V gene are LNHDA and SQIVND (reference sequence). The CDR3 has 15 residues. Trimming took 3 bases from V and 0 from J, leaving 9 bases between them. CDR3 sequence: CASSMKEGSYNEQFF. In nucleotides, the CDR3 is TGTGCCAGTAGTATGAAAGAAGGCTCCTACAATGAGCAGTTCTTC.

The count of this clone is one. V and J are TRBV25-1 and TRBJ1-1, with a possible D match to TRBD1 (5 bases). Germline CDR1 MGHDK, CDR2 SYGVNS. V was clipped by 4 bases and J by 10 bases, with 10 bases between them. This CDR3 has 11 amino acids. The CDR3 loop reads CASSVDIRAFF. CDR3 coding DNA: TGTGCCAGCAGTGTGGACATTCGAGCTTTCTTT.

V and J are TRBV19 and TRBJ2-2, with TRBD2 identical over 9 bases. Germline lookup yields CDR1 LNHDA and CDR2 SQIVND (reference sequence). The ends lost 5 bases at V and 0 bases at J; junction bases unmatched: 4. The CDR3 is 16 residues long. The CDR3 spells CASSLLAGSNTGELFF. The CDR3 DNA sequence: TGTGCCAGTAGTTTGCTAGCGGGGTCGAACACCGGGGAGCTGTTTTTT.

The chain combines TRBV5-1 with TRBJ2-4; D ambiguous. V was clipped by 4 bases and J by 0 bases, with 17 bases between them. CDR1 and CDR2 from the germline V gene are SGHRS and YFSETQ. CDR3 length equals 17 residues. The CDR3 reads CASSPGGRSIAKNIQYF. The DNA for the CDR3 is TGCGCCAGCAGCCCCGGTGGACGTTCTATAGCCAAAAACATTCAGTACTTC.

The rearrangement joins TRBV7-2 to TRBJ2-3; D possibly corresponds to TRBD1 (6 bases). The V gene lost 3 bases and the J gene lost 3 bases, with 13 bases spanning the gap. Germline CDR1 SGHTA, CDR2 FQGNSA. The length of the CDR3 is 15 residues. Written as DNA, the CDR3 is TGTGCCAGCAGCTTCGGCAGGGGAGAGACAGATACGCAGTATTTT. Protein sequence: CASSFGRGETDTQYF. Complete variable domain (other parts from reference TRBV7-2 and TRBJ2-3): GAGVSQSPSNKVTEKGKDVELRCDPISGHTALYWYRQSLGQGLEFLIYFQGNSAPDKSGLPSDRFSAERTGGSVSTLTIQRTQQEDSAVYLCASSFGRGETDTQYFGPGTRLTVL.

This rearrangement joins TRBV19 to TRBJ2-7, with D possibly matching TRBD2 (6 bases). V gave up 5 bases and J gave up 4 bases, with 12 bases separating them. CDR3 length equals 13 residues. Per the germline V gene, CDR1 is LNHDA and CDR2 is SQIVND (reference sequence). In DNA form, the CDR3 reads TGTGCCAGTAGTCCCCGTGCGGGGTACGAGCAGTACTTC. Its protein product is CASSPRAGYEQYF.